The subject of this entry is one TCR beta chain. This specimen belongs to a study of PD-L1 blockade in urothelial cancer. Background on the study: Most patients, about 90% of the roughly 29, were males with bladder-origin cancer.

This sample's time point: pretreatment peripheral blood. The patients had locally advanced or metastatic urothelial carcinoma. The table came from immunoSEQ multiplex PCR; TCRdb's copy has only in-frame clones and leaves some out. The data show 55,000 to 85,000 clones, with around 84% seen just once and about a tenth held by the top ten. The germline gives CDR1 ENHRY, CDR2 SYGVKD. V lost 6 bases, J lost 1 base, and 13 bases lay in between. This CDR3 contains 15 residues. The V call is TRBV10-3, the J call TRBJ2-1, with D possibly being TRBD2 (6 bases). The sample consisted of PBMCs, taken around atezolizumab (anti-PD-L1) treatment. This sequence originates from a woman aged 70-85 years with urothelial cancer. The DNA for the CDR3 is TGTGCCATCAGCCTCCTAGCGACTTCCTACAATGAGCAGTTCTTC. Translating it yields CAISLLATSYNEQFF.